A selection of T cell receptor beta chains follows, all from one sample in a study of blood T cell repertoires in COVID-19. This table comes from immunoSEQ multiplex PCR, and its TCRdb copy is limited to in-frame clones, with some not included. The sample yields 150,000 or so clones, roughly nine tenths seen once. Input material: peripheral blood. The receptors shown here come from a human donor in a cohort sampled during active COVID-19. CDR3s include the opening cysteine and the closing phenylalanine or tryptophan. A D gene is named only where the DNA matches it firmly. Clone size is given for some rows only: seen once, a few or many times, or a class if the clone is expanded.

j_call: TRBJ2-7
clone_size: -
d_call: TRBD2
v_call: TRBV10-3
cdr3_aa: CAISVASGTYEQYF
cdr3_nt: TGTGCCATCAGTGTGGCTAGCGGGACCTACGAGCAGTACTTC

j_call: TRBJ1-5
clone_size: -
d_call: TRBD1
v_call: TRBV6-2/TRBV6-3
cdr3_aa: CASSLGQINQPQHF
cdr3_nt: TGTGCCAGCAGTTTGGGACAGATTAATCAGCCCCAGCATTTT

j_call: TRBJ1-2
clone_size: once
d_call: TRBD1
v_call: TRBV30
cdr3_aa: CAWSLDRDYGYTF
cdr3_nt: TGTGCCTGGAGTCTGGACAGGGACTATGGCTACACCTTC

j_call: TRBJ1-6
clone_size: -
d_call: -
v_call: TRBV2
cdr3_aa: CASTTGTPRSPLHF
cdr3_nt: TGTGCCAGCACGACCGGGACACCCCGGTCACCCCTCCACTTT

j_call: TRBJ2-5
clone_size: -
d_call: TRBD2
v_call: TRBV30
cdr3_aa: CAITGGLKLETQYF
cdr3_nt: TGTGCCATCACGGGGGGGCTAAAATTAGAGACCCAGTACTTC

j_call: TRBJ1-2
clone_size: -
d_call: -
v_call: TRBV11-2
cdr3_aa: CASSFGADYGYTF
cdr3_nt: TGTGCCAGCAGCTTCGGTGCGGACTATGGCTACACCTTC

j_call: TRBJ2-7
clone_size: -
d_call: -
v_call: TRBV7-8
cdr3_aa: CASSPTSLGEQYF
cdr3_nt: TGTGCCAGCAGTCCCACTAGTCTGGGTGAGCAGTACTTC

j_call: TRBJ2-3
clone_size: -
d_call: -
v_call: TRBV5-4
cdr3_aa: CASTRWPGQGTDTQYF
cdr3_nt: TGTGCCAGCACTAGATGGCCGGGCCAGGGGACAGATACGCAGTATTTT

j_call: TRBJ2-3
clone_size: -
d_call: -
v_call: TRBV7-6
cdr3_aa: CASQVSHATDTQYF
cdr3_nt: TGTGCCAGCCAGGTGTCCCACGCCACAGATACGCAGTATTTT

j_call: TRBJ1-2
clone_size: -
d_call: -
v_call: TRBV6-5
cdr3_aa: CASRSGGGYTF
cdr3_nt: TGTGCCAGCAGGTCGGGGGGAGGCTACACCTTC

j_call: TRBJ2-5
clone_size: -
d_call: -
v_call: TRBV9
cdr3_aa: CASSVGGGAETQYF
cdr3_nt: TGTGCCAGCAGCGTAGGCGGGGGCGCAGAGACCCAGTACTTC

j_call: TRBJ1-1
clone_size: -
d_call: -
v_call: TRBV28
cdr3_aa: CASVPPRGTEAFF
cdr3_nt: TGTGCCAGCGTCCCTCCCAGAGGCACTGAAGCTTTCTTT

j_call: TRBJ2-5
clone_size: -
d_call: TRBD1
v_call: TRBV5-8
cdr3_aa: CASNFRGLSATHGQETQYF
cdr3_nt: TGTGCCAGCAACTTCAGGGGGTTGAGCGCCACCCATGGGCAAGAGACCCAGTACTTC

j_call: TRBJ1-2
clone_size: few
d_call: -
v_call: TRBV19
cdr3_aa: CASSERTIYGYTF
cdr3_nt: TGTGCCAGTAGTGAAAGGACTATCTATGGCTACACCTTC

j_call: TRBJ2-7
clone_size: -
d_call: TRBD2
v_call: TRBV10-3
cdr3_aa: CAISDPSGRVMAYEQYF
cdr3_nt: TGTGCCATCAGTGATCCTAGCGGGAGAGTTATGGCCTACGAGCAGTACTTC

j_call: TRBJ2-7
clone_size: -
d_call: -
v_call: TRBV9
cdr3_aa: CASSVAGSALYEQYF
cdr3_nt: TGTGCCAGCAGCGTAGCAGGCTCTGCTCTCTACGAGCAGTACTTC

j_call: TRBJ2-5
clone_size: -
d_call: -
v_call: TRBV19
cdr3_aa: CASSISGEETQYF
cdr3_nt: TGTGCCAGTAGTATATCCGGGGAGGAGACCCAGTACTTC

j_call: TRBJ1-5
clone_size: -
d_call: TRBD1
v_call: TRBV15
cdr3_aa: CATSRGGRQGWDQPQHF
cdr3_nt: TGTGCCACCAGCAGAGGGGGGAGACAGGGTTGGGATCAGCCCCAGCATTTT

j_call: TRBJ2-7
clone_size: few
d_call: TRBD2
v_call: TRBV5-1
cdr3_aa: CASSLSLLNGGAGKAYEQYF
cdr3_nt: TGCGCCAGCAGCCTGTCCCTTCTAAATGGAGGAGCGGGAAAAGCCTACGAGCAGTACTTC

j_call: TRBJ1-5
clone_size: -
d_call: -
v_call: TRBV28
cdr3_aa: CASTPGGGARQPQHF
cdr3_nt: TGTGCCAGCACTCCCGGTGGGGGGGCTAGGCAGCCCCAGCATTTT

j_call: TRBJ1-1
clone_size: -
d_call: TRBD1
v_call: TRBV28
cdr3_aa: CASGTQGEAFF
cdr3_nt: TGTGCCAGCGGAACACAGGGGGAAGCTTTCTTT

j_call: TRBJ2-7
clone_size: -
d_call: TRBD2
v_call: TRBV6-1
cdr3_aa: CASSESLAGVYEQYF
cdr3_nt: TGTGCCAGCAGTGAAAGTCTAGCGGGAGTATACGAGCAGTACTTC

j_call: TRBJ1-5
clone_size: -
d_call: TRBD1
v_call: TRBV7-2
cdr3_aa: CASSSRTGGYQPQHF
cdr3_nt: TGTGCCAGCAGCTCCCGGACAGGGGGCTACCAGCCCCAGCATTTT

j_call: TRBJ1-6
clone_size: -
d_call: -
v_call: TRBV19
cdr3_aa: CASSGVVNSPLHF
cdr3_nt: TGTGCCAGCTCGGGGGTAGTGAATTCACCCCTCCACTTT

j_call: TRBJ2-7
clone_size: -
d_call: TRBD2
v_call: TRBV6-5
cdr3_aa: CASSGPGLARGEQYF
cdr3_nt: TGTGCCAGCAGCGGACCGGGACTAGCGCGGGGCGAGCAGTACTTC

j_call: TRBJ2-6
clone_size: -
d_call: TRBD1
v_call: TRBV5-8
cdr3_aa: CASSATGGGAGANVLTF
cdr3_nt: TGTGCCAGCAGCGCGACAGGGGGCGGCGCTGGGGCCAACGTCCTGACTTTC

j_call: TRBJ2-7
clone_size: -
d_call: TRBD2
v_call: TRBV28
cdr3_aa: CASSLRASGGAIMYEQYF
cdr3_nt: TGTGCCAGCAGTTTACGGGCTAGCGGGGGGGCCATTATGTACGAGCAGTACTTC

j_call: TRBJ1-6
clone_size: -
d_call: TRBD1
v_call: TRBV7-3
cdr3_aa: CASSLTGPGQQGFNSPLHF
cdr3_nt: TGTGCCAGCAGCTTAACGGGCCCGGGACAGCAGGGTTTTAATTCACCCCTCCACTTT

j_call: TRBJ2-7
clone_size: -
d_call: TRBD2
v_call: TRBV18
cdr3_aa: CASLSGGDTYEQYF
cdr3_nt: TGTGCCAGCTTAAGCGGGGGCGACACCTACGAGCAGTACTTC

j_call: TRBJ1-4
clone_size: few
d_call: -
v_call: TRBV13
cdr3_aa: CASSDSRQGINEKLFF
cdr3_nt: TGTGCCAGCAGCGACTCTCGGCAGGGTATAAATGAAAAACTGTTTTTT

j_call: TRBJ1-1
clone_size: -
d_call: -
v_call: TRBV28
cdr3_aa: CASSRMNTEAFF
cdr3_nt: TGTGCCAGCAGCCGTATGAACACTGAAGCTTTCTTT

j_call: TRBJ1-5
clone_size: -
d_call: -
v_call: TRBV12-3/TRBV12-4
cdr3_aa: CASSLNSNQPQHF
cdr3_nt: TGTGCCAGCAGTCTAAATAGCAATCAGCCCCAGCATTTT

j_call: TRBJ2-5
clone_size: -
d_call: TRBD2
v_call: TRBV30
cdr3_aa: CAWSVGLAGGQETQYF
cdr3_nt: TGTGCCTGGAGTGTAGGACTAGCGGGGGGCCAAGAGACCCAGTACTTC

j_call: TRBJ2-7
clone_size: -
d_call: -
v_call: TRBV7-2
cdr3_aa: CASSATPASADEQYF
cdr3_nt: TGTGCCAGCAGCGCCACGCCCGCTAGCGCGGACGAGCAGTACTTC

j_call: TRBJ2-1
clone_size: -
d_call: TRBD1
v_call: TRBV5-6
cdr3_aa: CASSLAGGNEQFF
cdr3_nt: TGTGCCAGCAGCTTGGCAGGGGGCAATGAGCAGTTCTTC

j_call: TRBJ2-7
clone_size: -
d_call: TRBD1
v_call: TRBV4-1
cdr3_aa: CASSLRDSYEQYF
cdr3_nt: TGCGCCAGCAGCCTCCGGGACAGCTACGAGCAGTACTTC

j_call: TRBJ1-1
clone_size: -
d_call: TRBD1
v_call: TRBV7-3
cdr3_aa: CASSLNWDSEAFF
cdr3_nt: TGTGCCAGCAGCTTAAACTGGGACAGTGAAGCTTTCTTT

j_call: TRBJ2-1
clone_size: -
d_call: -
v_call: TRBV19
cdr3_aa: CASSTSGILSSYNEQFF
cdr3_nt: TGTGCCAGTAGTACCTCAGGGATACTAAGCTCCTACAATGAGCAGTTCTTC

j_call: TRBJ2-7
clone_size: -
d_call: -
v_call: TRBV30
cdr3_aa: CAWTATTSAGHEQYF
cdr3_nt: TGTGCCTGGACCGCAACCACCTCGGCAGGCCACGAGCAGTACTTC

j_call: TRBJ2-5
clone_size: -
d_call: TRBD2
v_call: TRBV27
cdr3_aa: CASSSDRLAGVRLETQYF
cdr3_nt: TGTGCCAGCAGTTCCGACAGACTAGCGGGAGTGCGCTTGGAGACCCAGTACTTC

j_call: TRBJ2-5
clone_size: -
d_call: TRBD1
v_call: TRBV19
cdr3_aa: CASSARPGQGAPRQETQYF
cdr3_nt: TGTGCCAGTAGTGCTAGACCGGGACAGGGGGCGCCCCGGCAAGAGACCCAGTACTTC

j_call: TRBJ2-1
clone_size: -
d_call: TRBD2
v_call: TRBV7-8
cdr3_aa: CASSPGTSGVYEQFF
cdr3_nt: TGTGCCAGCAGCCCGGGGACTAGCGGGGTATATGAGCAGTTCTTC

j_call: TRBJ2-3
clone_size: -
d_call: -
v_call: TRBV5-1
cdr3_aa: CASSSGWGTDTQYF
cdr3_nt: TGCGCCAGCAGTTCAGGGTGGGGAACAGATACGCAGTATTTT

j_call: TRBJ1-1
clone_size: -
d_call: -
v_call: TRBV18
cdr3_aa: CASSPIPSGEAFF
cdr3_nt: TGTGCCAGCTCACCAATTCCTTCCGGTGAAGCTTTCTTT

j_call: TRBJ1-4
clone_size: -
d_call: TRBD1
v_call: TRBV6-6
cdr3_aa: CASSYGRGLGNEKLFF
cdr3_nt: TGTGCCAGCAGTTACGGCAGGGGGCTTGGTAATGAAAAACTGTTTTTT

j_call: TRBJ2-1
clone_size: -
d_call: TRBD2
v_call: TRBV9
cdr3_aa: CASSARLAGGQYNEQFF
cdr3_nt: TGTGCCAGCAGCGCCCGACTAGCGGGAGGGCAGTACAATGAGCAGTTCTTC

j_call: TRBJ2-1
clone_size: -
d_call: TRBD2
v_call: TRBV3-1/TRBV3-2
cdr3_aa: CASSHSGGSTEQFF
cdr3_nt: TGTGCCAGCAGCCACAGCGGGGGGTCTACTGAGCAGTTCTTC